This T cell receptor beta chain was captured by sequencing in a study of T-cell reconstitution after alpha-beta-depleted transplantation in children (TCRdb year 2016). Background on the whole study: T-cell immune reconstitution after TCRalphabeta/CD19-depleted allogeneic hematopoietic cell transplantation in children was quantitatively tracked in the study by means of TCR repertoire profiling.

Results the study describes overall, beyond this receptor: Hyperexpanded clone frequencies declined over subsequent months; after one year, T-cell counts and TCRbeta diversity were mostly attributed to newly produced T cells. Apparently early alphabetaT-cell count recovery about two months after transplant reportedly relied on only several hundred rapidly expanded clones derived from non-depleted graft cells. In some patients, the high TCRbeta diversity seen at day 60 was put down to recipient T cells and intrathymic progenitors that had survived conditioning.

Libraries were constructed by PCR. The instrument was an Illumina HiSeq 2500. TCR libraries were prepared with molecular barcoding, using unique molecular identifiers to normalize TCRbeta repertoire quantification. Through fastp at Q25 and MiXCR, TCRdb rebuilt clones from the public reads, retaining in-frame beta chains. Each record represents a unique CDR3 protein, reported with the most common genes and DNA among its rows. Recorded for this sample are about a million distinct CDR3 sequences; roughly 29% of them occurred a single time. The ten largest clonotypes hold 25% to 35% of the sample. On this clonotype: Its antigen remains undetermined. No qualities accompany the bases; no much larger clone lies one base away.

The label giving this sample's treatment or condition can be read as: allogeneic hematopoietic cell transplantation with graft depleted of TCRalphabeta T cells and CD19 B cells. The children who served as transplant recipients had been given grafts of TCRalphabeta/CD19-depleted allogeneic hematopoietic cells. Sample: PBMCs, mostly from graft donor cells, taken 360 days after TCRalphabeta/CD19-depleted stem cell transplant. The origin of this receptor is a boy younger than two who had a stem cell transplant for SCID, so the T cells may come from the graft donor.

The DNA reads TGCAGTGCTAACCGACTAGCGGAGCCGCAGTATTTT. Its product reads: CSANRLAEPQYF. Recombination joined TRBV20-1 with TRBJ2-3, with 9 bases in between that match TRBD2. The CDR3 covers 12 residues, taking in both the cysteine and the phenylalanine. Of the read, only the CDR3 DNA is kept; its 36 bases are in frame from base 1. The germline V gene (reference sequence) specifies DFQATT as CDR1 and SNEGSKA as CDR2. The junction shows trimming of 4 bases on V and 10 bases on J, and the gene matches do not reach 6 bases of it.